These 12 T cell receptor beta chains were sequenced from one sample in a study of blood T cells in healthy people across ages. A second PCR, run for about 6 to 12 cycles, used a sample-barcoded 5' primer plus a J-beta primer mix. TCRdb reanalysed the 5' RACE reads using MiXCR and keeps one entry per CDR3 protein. The sample has roughly 900,000 distinct CDR3 sequences; about 30% are singletons. The sample was blood. These receptors were taken from a woman of 80 years or more in good health.

This clonotype was seen a handful of times. DNA of the CDR3: TGCAGTGCTAGAGAGGCAGACCGTAGCTCCTACGAGCAGTACTTC. Its protein is CSAREADRSSYEQYF. The J gene is TRBJ2-7, the V gene TRBV20-1; the D is unclear. Between the trimmed V and J ends, which lost 0 bases and 0 bases, there was a span of 12 bases. This CDR3 comprises 15 residues. Germline-derived CDR1 and CDR2 are DFQATT and SNEGSKA (reference sequence).

This clonotype was detected ten times or more. The chain carries TRBV18 and TRBJ2-7; D perhaps matches TRBD2 (5 bases). The germline CDR1 and CDR2 sequences are KGHSH and LQKENI. The V and J ends lost 6 bases and 3 bases respectively, with 15 bases between them. The CDR3 has 14 residues. The chain's CDR3 is CASSPAGVIYEQYF. CDR3 DNA sequence: TGTGCCAGCTCGCCAGCCGGGGTCATCTACGAGCAGTACTTC.

This clonotype was counted many times. The rearrangement joins TRBV29-1 to TRBJ1-2; possible D gene TRBD1, 5 bases. Per germline, CDR1 SQVTM and CDR2 ANQGSEA. Trimming stripped 4 bases from V and 2 bases from J, with 11 bases between. This CDR3 is 13 amino acids long. The CDR3 protein is CSVGGDVNYGYTF. The DNA of the CDR3 is TGCAGCGTTGGGGGGGACGTCAACTATGGCTACACCTTC.

V gene TRBV11-2 combines with J gene TRBJ1-1; the D is unclear. The CDR3 loop spans 15 amino acids. Trimming pared 0 bases from V and 4 bases from J, leaving 12 bases between. In germline, CDR1 is SGHAT, CDR2 FQNNGV. The CDR3 protein is CASSLDLGVITEAFF. The CDR3 DNA reads TGTGCCAGCAGCTTAGATCTTGGGGTAATCACTGAAGCTTTCTTT.

In this sample, this clonotype turned up many times. This chain uses TRBV5-1 with TRBJ2-3, with 13 bases fitting TRBD2. The length of the CDR3 is 16 residues. Per the germline V gene, CDR1 is SGHRS and CDR2 is YFSETQ. The junction had 2 bases not matched to a gene; V was cut back by 0 bases and J by 4 bases. In DNA, the CDR3 is TGCGCCAGCAGCTTGGGACTAGCGGGGGGCTCAGATACGCAGTATTTT. Protein: CASSLGLAGGSDTQYF.

Ten or more counts support this clonotype. The genes are TRBV7-2 and TRBJ2-5; unclear D gene. This CDR3 has 13 amino acids. Per germline, CDR1 SGHTA and CDR2 FQGNSA. Between the trimmed V and J ends, which lost 3 bases and 5 bases, there was a span of 10 bases. The CDR3 region is CASSFEVGETQYF. CDR3 DNA sequence: TGTGCCAGCAGCTTCGAGGTAGGGGAGACCCAGTACTTC. Drawing the rest from reference TRBV7-2 and TRBJ2-5, the complete variable domain is GAGVSQSPSNKVTEKGKDVELRCDPISGHTALYWYRQSLGQGLEFLIYFQGNSAPDKSGLPSDRFSAERTGGSVSTLTIQRTQQEDSAVYLCASSFEVGETQYFGPGTRLLVL.

This clonotype was detected ten times or more. V usage is TRBV20-1 and J usage is TRBJ2-4; 10 positions agree with TRBD2. The V and J ends lost 7 bases and 6 bases, in that order; junction bases with no gene match: 9. The CDR3 extends over 14 amino acids. Germline-derived CDR1 and CDR2 are DFQATT and SNEGSKA (reference sequence). Written as DNA, the CDR3 is TGCAGTGGGACGAGCGGGGGGGTCGGAAACATTCAGTACTTC. Translation gives CSGTSGGVGNIQYF.

This clonotype was seen ten or more times. The chain joins TRBV7-9 to TRBJ2-3; D not resolved. The CDR3 sequence is 12 residues long. With 6 bases removed from V and 6 bases from J, the gap between germline ends came to 10 bases. The germline gives CDR1 SEHNR, CDR2 FQNEAQ (reference sequence). DNA for the CDR3: TGTGCCAGCAGACGGACCGAGGATACGCAGTATTTT. It is translated as CASRRTEDTQYF.

This clonotype showed up many times. V gene TRBV20-1 combines with J gene TRBJ2-1, with D unclear. The CDR3 is made up of 17 amino acids. Germline V gene sequence: CDR1 DFQATT, CDR2 SNEGSKA (reference sequence). Trimming left V 0 bases short and J 5 bases short, with 20 bases between. The CDR3 DNA reads TGCAGTGCTAGAGATCTGGAGCGACCGCTATATCACAATGAGCAGTTCTTC. Translating it yields CSARDLERPLYHNEQFF.

This clonotype was counted ten times or more. The chain couples TRBV7-2 to TRBJ1-5; 9 bases fit TRBD1. Germline CDR1 and CDR2: SGHTA and FQGNSA. J was trimmed by 5 bases and V by 1 base; bases with no gene match: 3. The CDR3 loop spans 15 amino acids. This chain's CDR3 is CASSLEGTGYQPQHF. DNA of the CDR3: TGTGCCAGCAGCTTAGAGGGGACAGGGTATCAGCCCCAGCATTTT.

In its sample, this clonotype was seen many times. This chain uses TRBV5-4 with TRBJ2-1; D unclear. The CDR3 extends over 13 amino acids. V shed 4 bases and J shed 7 bases, with 12 bases lying between them. Per the germline V gene, CDR1 is SGHNT and CDR2 is YYREEE (reference sequence). CDR3 bases: TGTGCCAGCAGCCGAGATCCCTCTAATGAGCAGTTCTTC. Its protein product is CASSRDPSNEQFF. Using reference TRBV5-4 and TRBJ2-1 for the parts outside the CDR3, the full variable domain is ETGVTQSPTHLIKTRGQQVTLRCSSQSGHNTVSWYQQALGQGPQFIFQYYREEENGRGNFPPRFSGLQFPNYSSELNVNALELDDSALYLCASSRDPSNEQFFGPGTRLTVL.

This clonotype has just one count. A much bigger clone sits one base away, suggesting this may be a read error. The rearrangement links TRBV11-2 to TRBJ2-1; TRBD1 might be the D (5 bases). Germline-derived CDR1 and CDR2 are SGHAT and FQNNGV. The CDR3 runs 18 residues. The CDR3 coding sequence is TGTGCCAGCAGCTTGACCCTACCTTGGGGCAACTCCTACAAAGAGCAGTTCTTC. This gives the protein CASSLTLPWGNSYKEQFF.